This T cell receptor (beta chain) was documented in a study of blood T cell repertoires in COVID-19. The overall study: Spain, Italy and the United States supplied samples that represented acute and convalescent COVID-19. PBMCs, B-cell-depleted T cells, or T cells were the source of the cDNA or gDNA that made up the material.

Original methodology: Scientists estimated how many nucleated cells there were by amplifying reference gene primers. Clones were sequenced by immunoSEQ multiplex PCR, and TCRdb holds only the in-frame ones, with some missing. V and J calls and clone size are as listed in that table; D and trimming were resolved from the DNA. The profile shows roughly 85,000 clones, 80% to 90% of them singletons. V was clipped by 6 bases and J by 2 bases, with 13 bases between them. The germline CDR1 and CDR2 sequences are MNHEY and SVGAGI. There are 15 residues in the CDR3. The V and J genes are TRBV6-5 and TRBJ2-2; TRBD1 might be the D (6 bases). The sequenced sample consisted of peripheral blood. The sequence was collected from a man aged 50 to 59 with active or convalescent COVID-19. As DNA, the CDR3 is TGTGCCAGCAGCAAAGGACAGCGAAACACCGGGGAGCTGTTTTTT. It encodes CASSKGQRNTGELFF.